The rows below give T cell receptor beta chains drawn from one sample of a study of blood T cells in healthy people across ages. TCRdb re-analysed the 5' RACE reads in MiXCR, keeping a single row per CDR3 protein. The sample includes under 2,000,000 distinct CDR3 sequences, around half seen only once; the top ten take approximately 2%. Sequencing was performed on blood. These receptors were collected from a woman between 40 and 55 years old in good health. The CDR3 runs from the conserved cysteine through the conserved F or W. Fields, in order: J gene, V gene, clone size, D gene, CDR3 DNA, CDR3 protein. A D gene is named only where the DNA matches it firmly. Only part of the rows carry a size: once, few, many, or a class if the clone is expanded.

J gene: TRBJ2-5; V gene: TRBV7-2; clone size: many; D gene: .; CDR3 DNA: TGTGCCAGCAGCTTAGTTGCAGGGACCCAAGAGACCCAGTACTTC; CDR3 protein: CASSLVAGTQETQYF
J gene: TRBJ2-5; V gene: TRBV28; clone size: few; D gene: TRBD1; CDR3 DNA: TGTGCCAGCAAAACTCGCAGGGGGCTGTCAGAGACCCAGTACTTC; CDR3 protein: CASKTRRGLSETQYF
J gene: TRBJ1-6; V gene: TRBV6-5; clone size: .; D gene: TRBD1; CDR3 DNA: TGTGCCAGCAGTTACCCGAGGACAGGTCGTTATAATTCACCCCTCCACTTT; CDR3 protein: CASSYPRTGRYNSPLHF
J gene: TRBJ2-5; V gene: TRBV20-1; clone size: many; D gene: .; CDR3 DNA: TGCAGTGCTAGAGATGTCGACGGAAAAGAGACCCAGTACTTC; CDR3 protein: CSARDVDGKETQYF
J gene: TRBJ2-7; V gene: TRBV2; clone size: .; D gene: .; CDR3 DNA: TGTGCCAGCAAAAGGCAGGGAGTATCCGAGCAGTACTTC; CDR3 protein: CASKRQGVSEQYF
J gene: TRBJ1-2; V gene: TRBV6-2/TRBV6-3; clone size: .; D gene: TRBD1; CDR3 DNA: TGTGCCAGCAGTAAAGGATCCGGGACAGGGAAGCAGAACTATGGCTACACCTTC; CDR3 protein: CASSKGSGTGKQNYGYTF
J gene: TRBJ2-6; V gene: TRBV6-5; clone size: .; D gene: TRBD1; CDR3 DNA: TGTGCCAGCAGTTATACAGGGGCGATCTCTGGGGCCAACGTCCTGACTTTC; CDR3 protein: CASSYTGAISGANVLTF
J gene: TRBJ2-5; V gene: TRBV11-2; clone size: few; D gene: TRBD1; CDR3 DNA: TGTGCCAGCAGTGGGAGACAGGGGTTCCCCCAAGAGACCCAGTACTTC; CDR3 protein: CASSGRQGFPQETQYF
J gene: TRBJ2-7; V gene: TRBV7-2; clone size: .; D gene: .; CDR3 DNA: TGTGCCAGCAGCTTAGTTGAGGGAAACGAGCAGTACTTC; CDR3 protein: CASSLVEGNEQYF
J gene: TRBJ2-5; V gene: TRBV27; clone size: .; D gene: TRBD2; CDR3 DNA: TGTGCCGGCAGCACCGCCGGACTAGCGGGGAGCCAAGAGACCCAGTACTTC; CDR3 protein: CAGSTAGLAGSQETQYF
J gene: TRBJ1-2; V gene: TRBV29-1; clone size: .; D gene: .; CDR3 DNA: TGCAGCGTTGAGTGGGGTGTGGTGGTGACGGGTGGCTACACCTTC; CDR3 protein: CSVEWGVVVTGGYTF
J gene: TRBJ2-3; V gene: TRBV13; clone size: few; D gene: TRBD2; CDR3 DNA: TGTGCCAGCAGCCCGGGGGGGCAGCGGGGGTTCACAGATACGCAGTATTTT; CDR3 protein: CASSPGGQRGFTDTQYF
J gene: TRBJ2-1; V gene: TRBV6-1; clone size: .; D gene: .; CDR3 DNA: TGTGCCAGCAGTGAAGTCAGGAGCTCCTACAATGAGCAGTTCTTC; CDR3 protein: CASSEVRSSYNEQFF
J gene: TRBJ2-5; V gene: TRBV4-3; clone size: .; D gene: TRBD1; CDR3 DNA: TGCGCCAGCAGCGCAAACTCCGGGACAGCCCAAGAGACCCAGTACTTC; CDR3 protein: CASSANSGTAQETQYF
J gene: TRBJ2-3; V gene: TRBV29-1; clone size: .; D gene: .; CDR3 DNA: TGCAGCGTTGGTGTTCACACTCGGGGATTTTTGTCCACAGATACGCAGTATTTT; CDR3 protein: CSVGVHTRGFLSTDTQYF
J gene: TRBJ1-2; V gene: TRBV9; clone size: few; D gene: .; CDR3 DNA: TGTGCCAGCAGCGCCAACAGAGGAGCTAACTATGGCTACACCTTC; CDR3 protein: CASSANRGANYGYTF
J gene: TRBJ2-3; V gene: TRBV7-2; clone size: .; D gene: .; CDR3 DNA: TGTGCCAGCAGCTTAGGACGCACCGGGACGGGAGTATCGTATTTT; CDR3 protein: CASSLGRTGTGVSYF
J gene: TRBJ2-3; V gene: TRBV7-2; clone size: .; D gene: .; CDR3 DNA: TGTGCCGGCAGCTTCTACACAGATACGCAGTATTTT; CDR3 protein: CAGSFYTDTQYF
J gene: TRBJ1-2; V gene: TRBV28; clone size: .; D gene: TRBD1; CDR3 DNA: TGTGCCAGCAGTTTGATAGGACAGGGGGCGCTGGGCTACACCTTC; CDR3 protein: CASSLIGQGALGYTF
J gene: TRBJ2-7; V gene: TRBV5-1; clone size: .; D gene: .; CDR3 DNA: TGCGCCAACAGCTTGGTCGAAGGCGGGTCGGGCGAGCAGTACTTC; CDR3 protein: CANSLVEGGSGEQYF
J gene: TRBJ2-1; V gene: TRBV6-5; clone size: many; D gene: .; CDR3 DNA: TGTGCCAGCAGTTACGAGGTCGGCGGGGGCGGCAATGAGCAGTTCTTC; CDR3 protein: CASSYEVGGGGNEQFF
J gene: TRBJ1-5; V gene: TRBV12-3/TRBV12-4; clone size: .; D gene: .; CDR3 DNA: TGTGCCAGCACCCGAAGCAGGGTGGGGCAGCCCCAGCATTTT; CDR3 protein: CASTRSRVGQPQHF
J gene: TRBJ1-5; V gene: TRBV7-2; clone size: .; D gene: .; CDR3 DNA: TGTGCCAGCAGCCAGGATGGGGGGGGACAGCCCCAGCATTTT; CDR3 protein: CASSQDGGGQPQHF
J gene: TRBJ2-5; V gene: TRBV27; clone size: .; D gene: .; CDR3 DNA: TGTGCCAGCAGGACCGGGACCGTAGGGCAGTACTTC; CDR3 protein: CASRTGTVGQYF
J gene: TRBJ1-2; V gene: TRBV29-1; clone size: .; D gene: .; CDR3 DNA: TGCAGCTCAGAGAAACAGAGCGGGGTTGGCTACACCTTC; CDR3 protein: CSSEKQSGVGYTF
J gene: TRBJ1-6; V gene: TRBV28; clone size: .; D gene: .; CDR3 DNA: TGTGCCAGCAGTTCAACAGGGCTGTACTCACCCCTCCACTTT; CDR3 protein: CASSSTGLYSPLHF
J gene: TRBJ2-3; V gene: TRBV20-1; clone size: few; D gene: TRBD2; CDR3 DNA: TGCAGTGCCAGTCCCGGGGGGGACGATACGCAGTATTTT; CDR3 protein: CSASPGGDDTQYF
J gene: TRBJ2-5; V gene: TRBV20-1; clone size: .; D gene: .; CDR3 DNA: TGCATAGGAGGCAGACAAGAGACCCAGTACTTC; CDR3 protein: CIGGRQETQYF